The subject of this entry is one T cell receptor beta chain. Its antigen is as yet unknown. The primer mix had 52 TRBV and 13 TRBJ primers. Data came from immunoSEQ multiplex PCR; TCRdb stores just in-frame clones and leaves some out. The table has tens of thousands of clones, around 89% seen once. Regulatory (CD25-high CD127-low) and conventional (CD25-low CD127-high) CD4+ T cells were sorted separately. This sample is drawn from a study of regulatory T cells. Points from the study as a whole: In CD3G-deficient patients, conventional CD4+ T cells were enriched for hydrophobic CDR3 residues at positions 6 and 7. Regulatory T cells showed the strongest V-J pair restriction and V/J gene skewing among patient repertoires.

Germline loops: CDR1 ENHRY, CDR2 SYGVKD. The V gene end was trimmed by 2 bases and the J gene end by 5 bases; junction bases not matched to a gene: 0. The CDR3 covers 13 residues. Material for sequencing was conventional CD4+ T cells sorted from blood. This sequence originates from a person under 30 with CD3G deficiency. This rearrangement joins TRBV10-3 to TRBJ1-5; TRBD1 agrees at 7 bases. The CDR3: CAISEQGDQPQHF. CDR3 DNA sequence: TGTGCCATCAGTGAGCAGGGGGATCAGCCCCAGCATTTT.